This T cell receptor (beta chain) was recorded in a study of Ad26.COV2.S vaccination and SARS-CoV-2 variants. Germline V gene sequence: CDR1 SNHLY, CDR2 FYNNEI. V was shortened by 2 bases and J by 5 bases, with 9 bases between the two germline ends. The CDR3 is 13 amino acids. Documented treatment: some 20 received Ad26.COV2.S at low or high dose, single or two shots; about 5 received placebo; per-sample allocation not given. The samples date from day 63 after the first vaccine or placebo injection. Repertoires were generated with immunoSEQ multiplex PCR, while TCRdb's copy carries only in-frame clones and drops some. The sample records roughly 500,000 clones, 89% being singletons.

This material consisted of peripheral blood, taken in a trial of Ad26.COV2.S vaccine versus placebo. This rearrangement joins TRBV2 to TRBJ2-5; D gene ambiguous. This clonotype originated in a person between 18 and 59 years old who received the Ad26.COV2.S COVID-19 vaccine or a placebo. CDR3 bases: TGTGCCAGCAGTGAATATGAGAGGGAGACCCAGTACTTC. Translating gives CASSEYERETQYF. Variable domain in full (rest from reference TRBV2 and TRBJ2-5): EPEVTQTPSHQVTQMGQEVILRCVPISNHLYFYWYRQILGQKVEFLVSFYNNEISEKSEIFDDQFSVERPDGSNFTLKIRSTKLEDSAMYFCASSEYERETQYFGPGTRLLVL.